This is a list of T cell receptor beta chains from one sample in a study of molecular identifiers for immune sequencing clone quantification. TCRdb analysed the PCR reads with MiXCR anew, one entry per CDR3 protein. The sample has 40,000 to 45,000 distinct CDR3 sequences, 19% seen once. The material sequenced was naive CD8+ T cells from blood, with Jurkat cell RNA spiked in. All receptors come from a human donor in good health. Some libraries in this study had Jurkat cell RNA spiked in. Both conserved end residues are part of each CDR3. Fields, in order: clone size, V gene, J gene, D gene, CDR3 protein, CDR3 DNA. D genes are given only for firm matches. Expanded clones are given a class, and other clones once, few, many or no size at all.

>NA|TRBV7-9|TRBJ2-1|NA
CASSFVSNEQFF
TGTGCCAGCAGCTTCGTCAGCAATGAGCAGTTCTTC
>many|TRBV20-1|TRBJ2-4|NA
CSARDLGGDIQYF
TGCAGTGCTAGAGATTTGGGGGGTGACATTCAGTACTTC
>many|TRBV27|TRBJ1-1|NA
CASSFGGGMNTEAFF
TGTGCCAGCAGTTTCGGGGGGGGAATGAACACTGAAGCTTTCTTT
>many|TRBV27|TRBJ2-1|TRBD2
CASSWKSGSVPNEQFF
TGTGCCAGCAGTTGGAAGAGCGGGAGTGTCCCCAATGAGCAGTTCTTC
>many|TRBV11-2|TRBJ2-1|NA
CASSLEIGGLGSYNEQFF
TGTGCCAGCAGCTTAGAGATTGGGGGACTCGGCTCCTACAATGAGCAGTTCTTC
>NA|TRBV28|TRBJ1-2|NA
CASSLKGNYGYTF
TGTGCCAGCAGTCTAAAGGGGAACTATGGCTACACCTTC
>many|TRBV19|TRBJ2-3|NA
CASSIGRSTDTQYF
TGTGCCAGTAGTATAGGTCGCAGCACAGATACGCAGTATTTT
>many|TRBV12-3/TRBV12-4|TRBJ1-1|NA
CASSLVGGPDTEAFF
TGTGCCAGCAGTTTAGTTGGGGGTCCGGACACTGAAGCTTTCTTT
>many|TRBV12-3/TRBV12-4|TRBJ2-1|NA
CASSSRDSYNEQFF
TGTGCCAGCAGTTCCCGCGACAGCTACAATGAGCAGTTCTTC
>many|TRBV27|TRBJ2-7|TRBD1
CASSSPGTGGYEQYF
TGTGCCAGCAGTTCACCCGGGACAGGGGGCTACGAGCAGTACTTC
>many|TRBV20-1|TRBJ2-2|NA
CSARDIGVNTGELFF
TGCAGTGCTAGAGATATAGGTGTAAACACCGGGGAGCTGTTTTTT
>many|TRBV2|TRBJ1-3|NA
CASAQTAINLSGNTIYF
TGTGCCAGCGCCCAGACAGCAATCAATCTCTCTGGAAACACCATATATTTT
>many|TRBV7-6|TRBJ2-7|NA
CASSLEVGSYEQYF
TGTGCCAGCAGCTTAGAAGTCGGCTCCTACGAGCAGTACTTC
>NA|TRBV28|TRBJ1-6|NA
CASSLPDSTRPPLHF
TGTGCCAGCAGTTTGCCGGACAGCACACGACCACCCCTCCACTTT
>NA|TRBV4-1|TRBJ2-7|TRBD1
CASSLGTGLEQYF
TGCGCCAGCAGCCTTGGGACAGGGCTCGAGCAGTACTTC
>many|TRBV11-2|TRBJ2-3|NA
CASSLDPRPPGTDTQYF
TGTGCCAGCAGCTTAGACCCTCGCCCCCCCGGCACAGATACGCAGTATTTT
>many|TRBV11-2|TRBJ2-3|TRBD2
CASSLDSVAGAGTDTQYF
TGTGCCAGCAGCTTAGATTCAGTAGCGGGAGCTGGCACAGATACGCAGTATTTT
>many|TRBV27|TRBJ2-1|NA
CASSFGNEQFF
TGTGCCAGCAGTTTTGGCAATGAGCAGTTCTTC
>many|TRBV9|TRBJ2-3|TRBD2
CASSVETHGTSGAHTDTQYF
TGTGCCAGCAGCGTAGAGACCCATGGGACTAGCGGGGCCCACACAGATACGCAGTATTTT
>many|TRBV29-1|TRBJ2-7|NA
CSVYAGSYEQYF
TGCAGCGTTTACGCAGGGTCCTACGAGCAGTACTTC
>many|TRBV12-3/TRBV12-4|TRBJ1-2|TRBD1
CAIISLDRGRNYGYTF
TGTGCCATCATAAGCCTCGACAGGGGCCGAAACTATGGCTACACCTTC
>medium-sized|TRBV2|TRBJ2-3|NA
CASSRQERASTDTQYF
TGTGCCAGCAGTCGACAGGAGCGGGCGAGCACAGATACGCAGTATTTT
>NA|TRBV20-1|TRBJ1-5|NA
CSARDFDTHSNQPQHF
TGCAGTGCTAGAGATTTTGACACCCATAGCAATCAGCCCCAGCATTTT
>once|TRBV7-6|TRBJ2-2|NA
CASSLALGPCAGELFF
TGTGCCAGCAGCTTAGCGTTGGGGCCCTGTGCCGGGGAGCTGTTTTTT
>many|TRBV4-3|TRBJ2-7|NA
CASSQYVGSYEQYF
TGCGCCAGCAGCCAATATGTTGGAAGCTACGAGCAGTACTTC
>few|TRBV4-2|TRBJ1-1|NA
CASSQFMNTEAFF
TGTGCCAGCAGCCAATTCATGAACACTGAAGCTTTCTTT
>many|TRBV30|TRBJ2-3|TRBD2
CAWSVGAGGADTQYF
TGTGCCTGGAGTGTCGGAGCGGGAGGAGCAGATACGCAGTATTTT
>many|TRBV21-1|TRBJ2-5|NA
CASRKETQYF
TGTGCCAGCAGAAAAGAGACCCAGTACTTC
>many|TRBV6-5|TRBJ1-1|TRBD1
CASSYGTGIREAFF
TGTGCCAGCAGTTACGGGACAGGGATTCGTGAAGCTTTCTTT
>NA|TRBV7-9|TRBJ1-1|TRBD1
CASSLAQGATTEAFF
TGTGCCAGCAGCTTGGCTCAGGGGGCAACCACTGAAGCTTTCTTT
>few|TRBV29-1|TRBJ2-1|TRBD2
CSGGGGVSGGSSYNEQFF
TGCAGCGGGGGGGGGGGGGTTAGCGGGGGCAGCTCCTACAATGAGCAGTTCTTC
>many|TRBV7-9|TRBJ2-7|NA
CASSPTTYEQYF
TGTGCCAGCAGCCCTACTACCTACGAGCAGTACTTC
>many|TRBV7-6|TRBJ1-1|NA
CASSHVDGTEAFF
TGTGCCAGCAGCCATGTGGACGGAACCGAAGCTTTCTTT
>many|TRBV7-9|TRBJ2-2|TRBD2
CASSTIFAGVGAGELFF
TGTGCCAGCAGCACCATTTTCGCGGGAGTTGGAGCCGGGGAGCTGTTTTTT
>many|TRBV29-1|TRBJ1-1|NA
CSVERQNTEAFF
TGCAGCGTTGAGCGACAAAACACTGAAGCTTTCTTT
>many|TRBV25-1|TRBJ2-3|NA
CASSADRHRVADTQYF
TGTGCCAGCAGTGCCGACCGCCACAGGGTTGCAGATACGCAGTATTTT
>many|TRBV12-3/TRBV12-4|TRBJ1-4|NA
CASSFGYNEKLFF
TGTGCCAGCAGTTTCGGTTATAATGAAAAACTGTTTTTT
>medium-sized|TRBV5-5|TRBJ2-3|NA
CATQLSFTDTQYF
TGTGCCACCCAGCTTTCGTTCACAGATACGCAGTATTTT